The 3 T cell receptor beta chains below all came from one sample that was sequenced in a study of blood T cell repertoires in COVID-19. Generated by immunoSEQ multiplex PCR, the TCRdb table keeps only in-frame clones and is missing some. The repertoire holds some 200,000 clones, with roughly nine tenths as singletons. The sequencing input was PBMCs or T cells enriched from blood (not recorded which). These TCRs come from a woman under 30 in a cohort exposed to, infected with or recovered from COVID-19 (not recorded which).

This clone appeared a single time. V is TRBV28 and J is TRBJ1-6; tentative D call: TRBD1 (6 bases). Germline assignment: CDR1 MDHEN and CDR2 SYDVKM. The V end lost 2 bases, the J end lost 4 bases, and 12 bases lay between the germline ends. This CDR3 comprises 16 residues. CDR3 nucleotide sequence: TGTGCCAGCAGTTTACAGGGGCGTAGTTATAATTCACCCCTCCACTTT. As protein: CASSLQGRSYNSPLHF.

The genes are TRBV5-1 and TRBJ2-4; maybe TRBD1 (5 bases). Germline CDR1 reads SGHRS; CDR2 reads YFSETQ. This CDR3 contains 14 residues. With 2 bases removed from V and 5 bases from J, the gap between germline ends came to 11 bases. The CDR3 loop reads CASSLDPTENIQYF. Here the CDR3 DNA reads TGCGCCAGCAGCTTAGACCCGACAGAAAACATTCAGTACTTC.

This clone was observed a few times. The chain carries TRBV10-2 and TRBJ2-7; the match to TRBD2 covers 10 bases. Germline lookup yields CDR1 WSHSY and CDR2 SAAADI. V lost 6 bases, J lost 2 bases, and 7 bases stayed unmatched. The CDR3 covers 15 residues. Written as DNA, the CDR3 is TGCGCCAGCAGGGACGGACTAGCGGAGGCCTACGAGCAGTACTTC. It translates to CASRDGLAEAYEQYF.